A single sample gave rise to the 6 T cell receptor beta chains below, sequenced in a study of blood T cell repertoires in COVID-19. Clones were sequenced by immunoSEQ multiplex PCR, and TCRdb holds only the in-frame ones, with some missing. The table records more than 100,000 clones, around nine tenths of them present only once. The sample taken for sequencing was peripheral blood. Every receptor here comes from a man in his fifties or sixties with active or convalescent COVID-19.

V gene TRBV15 combines with J gene TRBJ1-1; no clear D. V gave up 0 bases and J gave up 1 base, with 9 bases separating them. The germline V gene encodes CDR1 LNHNV and CDR2 YYDKDF (reference sequence). There are 15 residues in the CDR3. This CDR3 reads CATSRDYSGNTEAFF. CDR3 coding DNA: TGTGCCACCAGCAGAGATTACAGCGGGAACACTGAAGCTTTCTTT.

The V and J genes are TRBV18 and TRBJ2-3, with a weak D call TRBD1 (6 bases). The CDR3 has 16 residues. Trimming pared 2 bases from V and 1 base from J, leaving 13 bases between. Germline assignment: CDR1 KGHSH and CDR2 LQKENI. The CDR3 bases are TGTGCCAGCTCACCAACCCAGGGGTTTGGCACAGATACGCAGTATTTT. Encoded protein: CASSPTQGFGTDTQYF.

V and J are TRBV6-1 and TRBJ1-2; 8 nucleotides line up with TRBD1. The J segment lost 1 base and the V segment lost 3 bases, leaving 7 bases of the junction unmatched. The CDR3 is 16 residues long. CDR1 MNHNS and CDR2 SASEGT come from the germline V gene. The CDR3 is CASSDLGQAVNYGYTF. The DNA for the CDR3 is TGTGCCAGCAGTGATTTGGGACAGGCGGTTAACTATGGCTACACCTTC.

V gene TRBV6-2 or TRBV6-3 combines with J gene TRBJ2-1; 8 bases are shared with TRBD1. CDR1 is MNHEY, CDR2 SVGEGT, per germline. J was trimmed by 4 bases and V by 6 bases; bases with no gene match: 8. The CDR3 has 15 residues. The CDR3 region has the DNA TGTGCCAGCAGCTTCCGGGACAGGAAATACAATGAGCAGTTCTTC. Residues: CASSFRDRKYNEQFF.

The chain links TRBV5-1 to TRBJ2-7, with 8 bases that match TRBD2. J was trimmed by 1 base and V by 3 bases; bases with no gene match: 9. CDR3 length: 16 amino acids. The V gene's germline CDR1 is SGHRS and CDR2 YFSETQ. CDR3 in amino acids: CASSSQAGAGSYEQYF. CDR3 DNA: TGCGCCAGCAGCTCCCAAGCGGGAGCGGGTTCCTACGAGCAGTACTTC.

The chain combines TRBV7-8 with TRBJ2-2, with D possibly matching TRBD2 (6 bases). The CDR3 is 16 residues long. V lost 3 bases and J lost 5, with 16 bases in between. Germline lookup yields CDR1 SGHVS and CDR2 FQNEAQ. The CDR3 region is CASSFPAGRATGELFF. The CDR3 DNA is TGTGCCAGCAGCTTTCCGGCCGGGAGAGCAACCGGGGAGCTGTTTTTT.